Listed below are T cell receptor beta chains from one sample, sequenced in a study of blood T cell repertoires in COVID-19. Clones were read by immunoSEQ multiplex PCR, and TCRdb kept only the in-frame ones, dropping some. This table has some 74,000 clones, 65% to 90% appearing once. Sequenced sample: peripheral blood. The receptors were gathered from a man older than 75 with acute or convalescent COVID-19. Each CDR3 is given with its conserved first and last residue. The D gene is left open where the match is weak. Clone sizes are given selectively: once, few, many, or a class where the clone is expanded.

v_call	clone_size	j_call	d_call	cdr3_nt	cdr3_aa
TRBV27	NA	TRBJ2-7	NA	TGTGCCAGCAGTTTAACTGGGGCCTGGGCGGAGAGCTCCTACGAGCAGTACTTC	CASSLTGAWAESSYEQYF
TRBV5-6	NA	TRBJ1-1	NA	TGTGCCAGCAGTGACCTCAGGTCCTTGAACACTGAAGCTTTCTTT	CASSDLRSLNTEAFF
TRBV5-1	NA	TRBJ2-3	NA	TGCGCCAGCAGCTTCGGCCTAGAGGGCACAGATACGCAGTATTTT	CASSFGLEGTDTQYF
TRBV28	NA	TRBJ2-7	TRBD2	TGTGCCAGCAGTTTAACTAGCGGGAATAACGAGCAGTACTTC	CASSLTSGNNEQYF
TRBV10-3	NA	TRBJ1-5	TRBD1	TGTGCCATCAGTAGCGGACAGGGCAATCAGCCCCAGCATTTT	CAISSGQGNQPQHF
TRBV19	NA	TRBJ2-1	NA	TGTGCCAGTAGTATAGAGGGCGTCAATGAGCAGTTCTTC	CASSIEGVNEQFF
TRBV5-1	NA	TRBJ2-3	TRBD1	TGCGCCAGCAGCTTGGGGGGACAGGGGGCTGCAGATACGCAGTATTTT	CASSLGGQGAADTQYF
TRBV28	NA	TRBJ1-5	NA	TGTGCCAGCAGTTCCAATCCTCAGCCCCAGCATTTT	CASSSNPQPQHF
TRBV10-3	NA	TRBJ2-5	NA	TGTGCCATCAGTGATTTCTTAGGGAGCAGCAAAGAGACCCAGTACTTC	CAISDFLGSSKETQYF
TRBV7-9	NA	TRBJ2-1	TRBD2	TGTGCCAGCAGCTCCTCGGGGGGGCCTGTCAATGAGCAGTTCTTC	CASSSSGGPVNEQFF
TRBV18	once	TRBJ1-2	NA	TGTGCCAGCTCACCCTCACAGGGTATCTATGGCTACACCTTC	CASSPSQGIYGYTF
TRBV27	few	TRBJ1-2	NA	TGTGCCAGCAGTTCCTCTCGTAGAGGCTATGGCTACACCTTC	CASSSSRRGYGYTF
TRBV27	NA	TRBJ2-1	TRBD2	TGTGCCAGCAGTTCTCTACTAGCGGGAGGGCCGAATGAGCAGTTCTTC	CASSSLLAGGPNEQFF
TRBV28	NA	TRBJ2-7	NA	TGTGCCAGCCAAGCGGTTTCCTACGAGCAGTACTTC	CASQAVSYEQYF
TRBV2	NA	TRBJ1-4	NA	TGTGCCAGCAGTGTCCAGACAGCTTCTAATGAAAAACTGTTTTTT	CASSVQTASNEKLFF
TRBV28	few	TRBJ2-7	TRBD2	TGTGCCAGCAGTCTGGGACTAGCGGGGCCCGCGGACGAGCAGTACTTC	CASSLGLAGPADEQYF
TRBV24-1	NA	TRBJ1-1	NA	TGTGCCACCAGTGATTTAAATCCCTCGACGGGGATCACTGAAGCTTTCTTT	CATSDLNPSTGITEAFF
TRBV7-2	NA	TRBJ1-1	NA	TGTGCCAGCAGCTTTCAGGAGAACACTGAAGCTTTCTTT	CASSFQENTEAFF
TRBV10-1	few	TRBJ2-1	TRBD2	TGCGCCAGCAGTGAGAGCGGGGCCCCAAATGAGCAGTTCTTC	CASSESGAPNEQFF
TRBV7-2	once	TRBJ2-3	TRBD2	TGTGCCAGCAGCCCCCCCTTTCGGGAGGGCACAGATACGCAGTATTTT	CASSPPFREGTDTQYF
TRBV29-1	NA	TRBJ2-5	NA	TGCAGCGTTGTACAGGGTAGGGGGAACCAAGAGACCCAGTACTTC	CSVVQGRGNQETQYF
TRBV7-6	NA	TRBJ2-5	NA	TGTGCCAGCAGCCTTCACCAAGAGACCCAGTACTTC	CASSLHQETQYF
TRBV5-4	NA	TRBJ1-3	TRBD1	TGTGCCAGCAGCTTGGGAACAGGGGCAGGAAACACCATATATTTT	CASSLGTGAGNTIYF
TRBV24-1	once	TRBJ2-5	NA	TGTGCCACCAGTGAGACAGCCATCGGGGGGACCCAGTACTTC	CATSETAIGGTQYF
TRBV6-9	NA	TRBJ2-1	TRBD1	TGTGCCAGCAGTTCCTTCGGACAGGGGGCTGGTGAGCAGTTCTTC	CASSSFGQGAGEQFF
TRBV28	NA	TRBJ1-3	NA	TGTGCCAGCAGTTTCCTCCAGGACACCATATATTTT	CASSFLQDTIYF
TRBV12-1	NA	TRBJ2-7	NA	TGTGCCAGCAGCCAAACAGGGAAACCGAGCTCCTACGAGCAGTACTTC	CASSQTGKPSSYEQYF
TRBV18	NA	TRBJ2-7	TRBD1	TGTGCCAGCTCACAAGACAGGGGTAACTACGAGCAGTACTTC	CASSQDRGNYEQYF
TRBV7-3	NA	TRBJ1-6	NA	TGTGCCAGCACTACGGGGGGGCGGGTCTCACCCCTCCACTTT	CASTTGGRVSPLHF
TRBV5-4	NA	TRBJ2-5	TRBD1	TGTGCCAGCAGCTTCAGGACAGGGGTCCAAGAGACCCAGTACTTC	CASSFRTGVQETQYF
TRBV7-2	NA	TRBJ2-7	TRBD1	TGTGCCAGCAGCTTGGTGGGACAGGGGGCAGACGAGCAGTACTTC	CASSLVGQGADEQYF
TRBV5-1	NA	TRBJ2-3	TRBD2	TGCGCCAGCAGTGGCGGGGGGATGATTGGCACAGATACGCAGTATTTT	CASSGGGMIGTDTQYF
TRBV12-3/TRBV12-4	many	TRBJ2-5	TRBD2	TGTGCCAGCCTCGTCGGGGGAGGGGAGACCCAGTACTTC	CASLVGGGETQYF
TRBV4-1	few	TRBJ2-3	NA	TGCGCCAGCAGCCAAGATGCGGGCAGCGCAGATACGCAGTATTTT	CASSQDAGSADTQYF
TRBV5-1	few	TRBJ1-4	NA	TGCGCCAGCTCTATGGGAGGGGAGGATGAAAAACTGTTTTTT	CASSMGGEDEKLFF
TRBV30	once	TRBJ1-5	NA	TGTGCCTGGAGTCCCCACGCTAAGGGGGGACTATCCTTGTCGCCCCAGCATTTT	CAWSPHAKGGLSLSPQHF
TRBV7-2	NA	TRBJ1-6	NA	TGTGCCAGCAGCTCAAGCGGCGGTCGTCGCTATAATTCACCCCTCCACTTT	CASSSSGGRRYNSPLHF
TRBV5-4	NA	TRBJ2-5	NA	TGTGCCAGCAGCTTGGTGGGTGTGGGAGGAAGAGAGACCCAGTACTTC	CASSLVGVGGRETQYF
TRBV7-9	NA	TRBJ1-1	NA	TGTGCCAGCACCACGGGGGGTGCGGCTCTGAACACTGAAGCTTTCTTT	CASTTGGAALNTEAFF
TRBV18	NA	TRBJ1-1	NA	TGTGCCAGCTCACCAGCGGGCGAGTGGGGAGACACTGAAGCTTTCTTT	CASSPAGEWGDTEAFF
TRBV5-4	NA	TRBJ2-7	NA	TGTGCCAGCAGCTTGGAGCTTTACTACGAGCAGTACTTC	CASSLELYYEQYF
TRBV7-2	NA	TRBJ2-7	NA	TGTGCCAGCAGCTTAGAGGTTAGAGCGAACTACGAGCAGTACTTC	CASSLEVRANYEQYF
TRBV7-2	once	TRBJ2-7	TRBD2	TGTGCCAGCAGCTTCGGGGGGTCCCTAGGCTACGAGCAGTACTTC	CASSFGGSLGYEQYF
TRBV10-3	NA	TRBJ1-5	TRBD1	TGTGCCATCAGTGAAGCGACAGGGGGCCCAAATCAGCCCCAGCATTTT	CAISEATGGPNQPQHF
TRBV19	NA	TRBJ1-1	NA	TGTGCCAGTACCCGACAAGGCTTTATGAACACTGAAGCTTTCTTT	CASTRQGFMNTEAFF
TRBV2	NA	TRBJ2-7	NA	TGTGCCAGCAGTTTCAACCGGGTCTCCTACGAGCAGTACTTC	CASSFNRVSYEQYF
TRBV9	NA	TRBJ1-6	TRBD1	TGTGCCAGCAGCGTTCAGGGGGGTTTTAATTCACCCCTCCACTTT	CASSVQGGFNSPLHF
TRBV10-3	NA	TRBJ2-7	TRBD2	TGTGCCGCCGGGACTAGCTCCTACGAGCAGTACTTC	CAAGTSSYEQYF
TRBV12-3/TRBV12-4	NA	TRBJ1-4	TRBD1	TGTGCCAGCAGTTGGGGACAGGCTGAAAAACTGTTTTTT	CASSWGQAEKLFF
TRBV19	NA	TRBJ1-2	NA	TGTGCCAGTAGTATAAGGCGGGGGGCAAATGGCTACACCTTC	CASSIRRGANGYTF
TRBV7-2	NA	TRBJ1-2	TRBD1	TGTGCCAGCAGCGCCACAGGGGTAGGAGGCTACACCTTC	CASSATGVGGYTF
TRBV5-1	NA	TRBJ1-2	TRBD1	TGCGCCAGCAGTCAGGGACAGGGGGTGTCAGGCTATGGCTACACCTTC	CASSQGQGVSGYGYTF
TRBV6-2/TRBV6-3	NA	TRBJ1-1	TRBD1	TGTGCCAGCAGCACTGGTTTACCCGGACAGGCAGCTTTCTTT	CASSTGLPGQAAFF
TRBV18	NA	TRBJ2-1	NA	TGTGCCAGCTCACCACCTTCCGGGAGCTCCTACAATGAGCAGTTCTTC	CASSPPSGSSYNEQFF
TRBV6-6	NA	TRBJ1-3	NA	TGTGCCAGCAGTTACTCGGCGCGGGCGGGAAACACCATATATTTT	CASSYSARAGNTIYF